This T cell receptor (beta chain) was sequenced in a study of human T cells and chemical hapten exposure. Across the study: Scalp application of diphenylcyclopropenone was performed weekly in patients across the entire roughly 25-week study. Findings and caveats of the study: Expanded TCRs showed more large CDR3 clusters than pre-sensitization or healthy control sets.

The sample's time point: patch test 2, 6 weeks after DPC sensitization. The treatment is: therapeutic diphenylcyclopropenone sensitization with weekly scalp DPC. In this sample, this clonotype turned up a few times. Its antigen is unidentified. The CDR3 sequence is 11 residues long. V shed 0 bases and J shed 5 bases, with 5 bases lying between them. The germline V gene has CDR1 GTSNPN and CDR2 SVGIG (reference sequence). For the library, individual cDNA molecules each received unique molecular identifiers. MiXCR, applied by TCRdb to the RACE reads, yields one record per CDR3 protein. The sample lists more than 110,000 distinct CDR3 sequences; 10% to 15% were seen once.

The receptor comes from a woman aged 50 to 60 with alopecia areata. Some clones in this sample may be carry-over from other donors' samples. Material: whole blood, obtained in connection with sensitization to the hapten diphenylcyclopropenone (DPC). The V and J genes are TRBV30 and TRBJ2-7; no clear D gene. The CDR3 loop is CAWSVLDEQYF. CDR3 bases: TGTGCCTGGAGTGTACTCGACGAGCAGTACTTC.